The 25 T cell receptor beta chains given below trace back to one sample, sequenced in a study of blood T cell repertoires in COVID-19. Assay: immunoSEQ multiplex PCR; the TCRdb copy retains only in-frame clones and omits some. The sample contains about 80,000 clones, around 83% of which appear only once. The sequencing input was peripheral blood. The receptor set was obtained from a human donor in a cohort sampled during active COVID-19.

The chain recombines TRBV7-2 with TRBJ2-1; TRBD1 is a possible D gene (6 bases). The CDR3 spans 16 residues. The germline V gene has CDR1 SGHTA and CDR2 FQGNSA. V was pared by 6 bases and J by 2 bases, with 17 bases between. CDR3 protein: CASRSPRGKAYNEQFF. The CDR3 DNA reads TGTGCCAGCAGGAGCCCCAGGGGTAAGGCCTACAATGAGCAGTTCTTC.

This clone was counted between two and nine times. The chain recombines TRBV20-1 with TRBJ2-7, with 7 bases fitting TRBD2. V shed 4 bases, J shed 3 bases, and the junction held 0 bases outside the gene matches. CDR3 length equals 11 residues. CDR1 DFQATT and CDR2 SNEGSKA come from the germline V gene (reference sequence). As DNA, the CDR3 is TGCAGTGCTAAGCGGGACTACGAGCAGTACTTC. It specifies CSAKRDYEQYF.

This clone was detected only once. This chain uses TRBV6-5 with TRBJ2-1, with a weak D call TRBD2 (6 bases). Germline values: CDR1 MNHEY, CDR2 SVGAGI. The CDR3 is 15 amino acids. The V end lost 7 bases, the J end lost 7 bases, and 20 bases lay between the germline ends. The CDR3 loop is CASNPTGGVRNEQFF. CDR3 DNA sequence: TGTGCCAGCAACCCAACGGGCGGGGTAAGGAATGAGCAGTTCTTC.

This chain connects TRBV11-3 to TRBJ2-7; 8 bases map to TRBD2. Germline V gene lookup returns CDR1 SGHNT and CDR2 YENEEA. CDR3 length: 14 residues. Trimming cost V 5 bases and J 2 bases; bases outside gene matches: 5. CDR3 DNA sequence: TGTGCCAGCAGCCCCGGGACTAGAACCTACGAGCAGTACTTC. This translates into CASSPGTRTYEQYF.

J is TRBJ2-7 and V is TRBV5-6, with 9 nucleotides matching TRBD1. Germline V lookup: CDR1 SGHDT, CDR2 YYEEEE. V shed 1 base, J shed 3 bases, and the junction held 5 bases outside the gene matches. This CDR3 spans 15 amino acids. CDR3 sequence: CASSLHGQGYYEQYF. The CDR3 DNA follows: TGTGCCAGCAGCTTGCACGGACAGGGGTACTACGAGCAGTACTTC. The complete variable domain, with remaining parts taken from reference TRBV5-6 and TRBJ2-7, reads DAGVTQSPTHLIKTRGQQVTLRCSPKSGHDTVSWYQQALGQGPQFIFQYYEEEERQRGNFPDRFSGHQFPNYSSELNVNALLLGDSALYLCASSLHGQGYYEQYFGPGTRLTVT.

This chain joins TRBV4-1 and TRBJ1-2, with 7 bases that match TRBD1. The CDR3 sequence is 18 residues long. The J segment lost 3 bases and the V segment lost 8 bases, leaving 21 bases of the junction unmatched. Germline CDR1 is MGHRA and CDR2 is YSYEKL. CDR3 residues: CASPTGAGSMSSYYGYTF. The CDR3 DNA follows: TGCGCCAGCCCCACAGGGGCCGGCAGCATGAGCAGCTACTATGGCTACACCTTC.

The V and J genes are TRBV5-8 and TRBJ2-1; 11 bases match TRBD1. Germline trimming cut 9 bases from V and 4 bases from J; bases unmatched to any gene: 6. This CDR3 is built from 14 residues. Germline CDR1 is SGHTS and CDR2 is YDEGEE. CDR3 region: CATGGTGGYNEQFF. CDR3 DNA: TGTGCCACCGGCGGGACAGGGGGTTACAATGAGCAGTTCTTC. The complete variable domain, with remaining parts taken from reference TRBV5-8 and TRBJ2-1, reads EAGVTQSPTHLIKTRGQQATLRCSPISGHTSVYWYQQALGLGLQFLLWYDEGEERNRGNFPPRFSGRQFPNYSSELNVNALELEDSALYLCATGGTGGYNEQFFGPGTRLTVL.

This sequence joins TRBV7-7 and TRBJ2-5, with 8 bases fitting TRBD1. Germline loops: CDR1 SSHAT, CDR2 FNYEAQ (reference sequence). With V trimmed by 3 bases and J by 2 bases, 8 bases remained unmatched. The CDR3 extends over 16 amino acids. CDR3 sequence reads: CASSLDRVTGQETQYF. The CDR3 region has the DNA TGTGCCAGCAGCTTGGACAGGGTAACGGGGCAAGAGACCCAGTACTTC.

The genes are TRBV28 and TRBJ1-5, with D unresolved. Trimming shortened V by 9 bases and J by 4 bases, and 13 bases separated the two germline ends. The length of the CDR3 is 13 residues. Looked up from germline, CDR1 is MDHEN and CDR2 is SYDVKM. In DNA form, the CDR3 reads TGTGCCAGTAGCGGCGGGGAAAATCAGCCCCAGCATTTT. Translated: CASSGGENQPQHF.

A few counts support this clone. The chain joins TRBV5-4 to TRBJ2-7, with D possibly being TRBD2 (5 bases). This CDR3 spans 13 amino acids. V was shortened by 4 bases and J by 9 bases, with 17 bases between the two germline ends. The V gene's germline CDR1 is SGHNT and CDR2 YYREEE (reference sequence). The CDR3 bases are TGTGCCAGCAGCCCGAGGGATCCGAGGACGCAGTACTTC. As protein: CASSPRDPRTQYF.

The chain recombines TRBV28 with TRBJ1-4; possibly TRBD1 for D (5 bases). The V end lost 3 bases, the J end lost 2 bases, and 7 bases lay between the germline ends. CDR3 length: 14 residues. Germline V CDR1 and CDR2: MDHEN, SYDVKM. Here the CDR3 reads CASSFGGTNEKLFF. The CDR3 DNA reads TGTGCCAGCAGTTTCGGGGGGACTAATGAAAAACTGTTTTTT.

The CDR3 region is CASSPGEEGKLFF. DNA of the CDR3: TGTGCCAGTTCTCCAGGAGAGGAGGGAAAACTGTTTTTT. V gene TRBV19 combines with J gene TRBJ1-4; D remains unclear. The CDR3 is 13 amino acids. Per germline, CDR1 LNHDA and CDR2 SQIVND (reference sequence). V lost 8 bases to trimming and J lost 10 bases, with 17 bases between them.

This clone was seen only a few times. The chain has TRBV25-1 and TRBJ2-2; the match to TRBD2 covers 15 bases. V shed 6 bases and J 5 bases; nucleotides not matched to a gene: 4. CDR1 MGHDK and CDR2 SYGVNS come from the germline V gene. The CDR3 is 16 residues long. CDR3 sequence: CASRGLAGGGTGELFF. DNA of the CDR3: TGTGCCAGCAGGGGACTAGCGGGGGGAGGGACCGGGGAGCTGTTTTTT.

This chain connects TRBV18 to TRBJ2-5; D possibly corresponds to TRBD1 (5 bases). The CDR3 loop spans 14 amino acids. Trimming cost V 4 bases and J 2 bases, with 11 bases left between them. The germline V gene has CDR1 KGHSH and CDR2 LQKENI. The DNA for the CDR3 is TGTGCCAGCTCACAGGGGCTCCGGCAAGAGACCCAGTACTTC. This codes for CASSQGLRQETQYF.

This clone was found once. CDR3: CASSQELAGETQYF. CDR3 DNA: TGTGCCAGCAGCCAAGAACTAGCGGGCGAGACCCAGTACTTC. The chain couples TRBV4-2 to TRBJ2-5, with 9 bases aligning to TRBD2. The length of the CDR3 is 14 residues. Germline CDR1 is LGHNA and CDR2 is YNFKEQ. V lost 0 bases to trimming and J lost 5 bases; unmatched junction nucleotides: 1.

This clone was seen just once. V and J are TRBV3-1 (or the pseudogene TRBV3-2) and TRBJ2-1; perhaps TRBD1 as D (5 bases). The germline V gene has CDR1 LGHDT and CDR2 YNNKEL (reference sequence). This CDR3 contains 15 residues. V lost 3 bases, J lost 2 bases, and 11 bases lay in between. The CDR3 DNA sequence: TGTGCCAGCAGCCAGGACACTGTGGCCTACAATGAGCAGTTCTTC. It codes for CASSQDTVAYNEQFF.

The CDR3 DNA follows: TGTGCCAGCACCAAAGCGATGGCGGTTTCCTATGGCTACACCTTC. It yields the protein CASTKAMAVSYGYTF. This chain uses TRBV7-9 with TRBJ1-2, with D unresolved. CDR3 length equals 15 residues. CDR1 is SEHNR, CDR2 FQNEAQ, per germline (reference sequence). V lost 7 bases to trimming and J lost 4 bases, with 19 bases between them.

This clone was detected a few times. The V and J genes are TRBV3-1 (or the pseudogene TRBV3-2) and TRBJ2-7; maybe TRBD1 (5 bases). The germline V gene encodes CDR1 LGHDT and CDR2 YNNKEL (reference sequence). The CDR3 has 13 residues. The germline V and J ends were trimmed by 4 bases and 4 bases, with 11 bases remaining between them. The CDR3 DNA sequence: TGTGCCAGCAGCCGGAAGGACACATACGAGCAGTACTTC. Protein: CASSRKDTYEQYF.

The chain is built from TRBV2 and TRBJ1-1; TRBD1 agrees at 7 bases. The CDR3 length is 14 residues. The V gene's germline CDR1 is SNHLY and CDR2 FYNNEI. The V gene end was trimmed by 6 bases and the J gene end by 1 base; junction bases not matched to a gene: 5. This chain's CDR3 is CASRLGTENTEAFF. The CDR3 DNA reads as TGTGCCAGCAGGCTCGGGACAGAGAACACTGAAGCTTTCTTT.

V is TRBV14 and J is TRBJ1-1; TRBD1 is a possible D gene (6 bases). With 0 bases removed from V and 10 bases from J, the gap between germline ends came to 15 bases. CDR1 SGHDN and CDR2 FVKESK come from the germline V gene. The CDR3 covers 14 residues. CDR3 sequence (DNA): TGTGCCAGCAGCCAAGATGACACAGGGTTGGGAGCTTTCTTT. Its protein is CASSQDDTGLGAFF.

The chain recombines TRBV6-5 with TRBJ2-5, with TRBD2 matching over 11 bases. Germline V gene lookup returns CDR1 MNHEY and CDR2 SVGAGI. The CDR3 runs 15 residues. V gave up 4 bases and J gave up 11 bases; unmatched junction bases: 12. The CDR3 DNA reads as TGTGCCAGCAGTTGGGGGACTAGCGGATACAAGAGTCAGTACTTC. This gives the protein CASSWGTSGYKSQYF.

This chain joins TRBV27 and TRBJ1-2, with 11 bases fitting TRBD1. The CDR3 has 14 amino acids. CDR1 and CDR2 from the germline V gene are MNHEY and SMNVEV (reference sequence). J gave up 2 bases and V 11 bases, and 7 bases lay outside the gene matches. The CDR3 nucleotides are TGTGCCCCACACCGGGACAGGGGGAACTATGGCTACACCTTC. It is translated as CAPHRDRGNYGYTF.

The chain has TRBV3-1 (or the pseudogene TRBV3-2) and TRBJ1-4; perhaps TRBD1 as D (6 bases). Deletions cut 1 base from V and 11 bases from J, with 11 bases between. The CDR3 contains 13 residues. The germline CDR1 and CDR2 sequences are LGHDT and YNNKEL (reference sequence). The CDR3 reads CASSQGGGGKLFF. CDR3 in DNA: TGTGCCAGCAGCCAAGGGGGGGGCGGGAAACTGTTTTTT.

This sequence joins TRBV6-2 or TRBV6-3 and TRBJ2-5; 7 bases align to TRBD1. CDR3 size: 16 residues. After removal of 5 bases from V and 1 base from J, the junction contained 10 bases not matched to a gene. Germline CDR1 reads MNHEY; CDR2 reads SVGEGT. The CDR3: CASSPQDRYSQETQYF. CDR3 nucleotides: TGTGCCAGCAGTCCGCAGGACAGGTATTCCCAAGAGACCCAGTACTTC.

This sequence joins TRBV5-1 and TRBJ2-5, with 7 bases identical to TRBD2. The CDR3 is made up of 12 amino acids. V dropped 7 bases and J dropped 0; count of bases not matched to a gene: 0. In germline, CDR1 is SGHRS, CDR2 YFSETQ. As DNA, the CDR3 is TGCGCCAGCGGGGGGGACCAAGAGACCCAGTACTTC. Translating gives CASGGDQETQYF. Drawing the rest from reference TRBV5-1 and TRBJ2-5, the complete variable domain is KAGVTQTPRYLIKTRGQQVTLSCSPISGHRSVSWYQQTPGQGLQFLFEYFSETQRNKGNFPGRFSGRQFSNSRSEMNVSTLELGDSALYLCASGGDQETQYFGPGTRLLVL.